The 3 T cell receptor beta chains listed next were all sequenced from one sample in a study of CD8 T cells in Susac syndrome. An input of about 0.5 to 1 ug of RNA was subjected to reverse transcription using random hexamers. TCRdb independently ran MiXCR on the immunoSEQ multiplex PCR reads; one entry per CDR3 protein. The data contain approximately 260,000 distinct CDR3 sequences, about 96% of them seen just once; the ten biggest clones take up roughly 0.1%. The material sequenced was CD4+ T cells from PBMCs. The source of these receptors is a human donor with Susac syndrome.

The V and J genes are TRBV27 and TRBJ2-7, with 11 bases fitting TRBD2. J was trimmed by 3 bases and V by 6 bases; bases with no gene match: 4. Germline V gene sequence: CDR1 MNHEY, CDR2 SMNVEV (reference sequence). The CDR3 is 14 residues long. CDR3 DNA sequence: TGTGCCAGCAGCGTACTAGCGGGAGACTACGAGCAGTACTTC. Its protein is CASSVLAGDYEQYF.

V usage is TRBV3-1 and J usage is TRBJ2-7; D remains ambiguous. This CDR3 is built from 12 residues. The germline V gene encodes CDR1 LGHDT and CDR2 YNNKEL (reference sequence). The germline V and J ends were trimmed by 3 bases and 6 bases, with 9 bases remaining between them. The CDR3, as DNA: TGTGCCAGCAGCCATCGTAGCCGCGAGCAGTACTTC. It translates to CASSHRSREQYF.

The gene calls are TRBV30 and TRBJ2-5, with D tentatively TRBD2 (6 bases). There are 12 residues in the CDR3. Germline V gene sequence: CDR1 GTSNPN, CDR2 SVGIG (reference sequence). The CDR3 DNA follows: TGTGCTTTCACGGAGGGGCGAGAGACCCAGTACTTC. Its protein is CAFTEGRETQYF.